The 15 T cell receptor beta chains below were found in one sample sequenced in a study of blood T cell repertoires in COVID-19. Only in-frame clones appear in the TCRdb table, and some are missing; sequencing was by immunoSEQ multiplex PCR. The sample contains tens of thousands of clones, around 83% of which appear only once. The specimen was peripheral blood. The receptor source for this set is a woman of 80 years or more in a cohort sampled during active or convalescent COVID-19.

This sequence joins TRBV6-1 and TRBJ2-3; 7 positions match TRBD2. The CDR3 sequence is 15 residues long. Germline V gene data show CDR1 as MNHNS and CDR2 as SASEGT. Unmatched junction bases numbered 6, after V lost 2 bases and J lost 4 bases. CDR3 amino acids: CASSENAGVSDTQYF. For the CDR3, the DNA is TGTGCCAGCAGTGAAAATGCGGGAGTGTCAGATACGCAGTATTTT.

The J gene is TRBJ2-1, the V gene TRBV19; 8 bases map to TRBD2. The J segment lost 9 bases and the V segment lost 7 bases, leaving 11 bases of the junction unmatched. The CDR3 is 14 amino acids. CDR1 LNHDA and CDR2 SQIVND come from the germline V gene (reference sequence). CDR3 loop: CASTPGGIYGEQFF. The CDR3 bases are TGTGCCAGTACTCCGGGAGGGATTTACGGTGAGCAGTTCTTC.

The CDR3 DNA follows: TGTGCCAGCTCACTAGGACAGGGCCACGAGCAGTACTTC. It translates to CASSLGQGHEQYF. V gene TRBV18 combines with J gene TRBJ2-7, with 8 bases identical to TRBD1. Trimming at V came to 4 bases and at J to 5 bases, leaving 4 bases not matched to a gene. Per germline, CDR1 KGHSH and CDR2 LQKENI. This CDR3 has 13 residues.

The chain joins TRBV6-5 to TRBJ1-1, with a possible D match to TRBD1 (5 bases). The CDR3 consists of 13 residues. The germline gives CDR1 MNHEY, CDR2 SVGAGI. V was clipped by 6 bases and J by 1 base, with 9 bases between them. The CDR3 sequence: CASSLRANTEAFF. CDR3 nucleotides: TGTGCCAGCAGCCTCAGGGCGAACACTGAAGCTTTCTTT.

This chain uses TRBV28 with TRBJ2-7, with 7 bases fitting TRBD2. The V segment lost 8 bases and the J segment 4 bases; nucleotides outside the gene matches: 5. The CDR3 is 12 amino acids. Looked up from germline, CDR1 is MDHEN and CDR2 is SYDVKM. CDR3 sequence: CASGRERYEQYF. CDR3 DNA sequence: TGTGCCAGCGGGCGGGAGCGGTACGAGCAGTACTTC.

The genes are TRBV19 and TRBJ2-3, with TRBD2 matching over 11 bases. Trimming removed 1 base from V and 3 bases from J; junction bases left unmatched: 6. This CDR3 has 17 residues. CDR1 is LNHDA and CDR2 is SQIVND in the germline V gene (reference sequence). The CDR3 loop is CASSIGNSGRGTDTQYF. The CDR3 nucleotides read TGTGCCAGTAGTATAGGTAATAGCGGGAGGGGAACAGATACGCAGTATTTT.

This sequence joins TRBV9 and TRBJ2-1, with 7 positions matching TRBD2. The germline gives CDR1 SGDLS, CDR2 YYNGEE. The V segment lost 0 bases and the J segment 9 bases; nucleotides outside the gene matches: 15. This CDR3 contains 17 residues. CDR3 bases: TGTGCCAGCAGCGTAGGGGGGAGGGCCTCTGGTATCAGTGAGCAGTTCTTC. Translated: CASSVGGRASGISEQFF.

The chain combines TRBV5-5 with TRBJ1-6, with D possibly TRBD1 on 6 matching bases. Germline V CDR1 and CDR2: SGHKS, YYEKEE (reference sequence). The CDR3 spans 18 residues. Trimming removed 3 bases at V and 0 bases at J, with 16 bases between. CDR3 in amino acids: CASSSIGQPSSYNSPLHF. In DNA, the CDR3 is TGTGCCAGCAGCTCAATAGGACAGCCGAGCTCCTATAATTCACCCCTCCACTTT.

The table lists this clone with a count of one. The gene calls are TRBV5-1 and TRBJ1-1; tentatively, D is TRBD1 (5 bases). V shed 1 base and J shed 1 base, with 8 bases lying between them. Germline V lookup: CDR1 SGHRS, CDR2 YFSETQ. The CDR3 totals 14 residues. CDR3 in amino acids: CASSLLQGNTEAFF. Here the CDR3 DNA reads TGCGCCAGCAGCTTGCTTCAGGGGAACACTGAAGCTTTCTTT.

This chain connects TRBV27 to TRBJ2-7; 10 nucleotides match TRBD1. With V trimmed by 6 bases and J by 7 bases, 6 bases remained unmatched. This CDR3 is built from 13 residues. Germline lookup yields CDR1 MNHEY and CDR2 SMNVEV (reference sequence). This CDR3 is CASSRQGAGEQYF. In nucleotides, the CDR3 is TGTGCCAGCAGCCGACAGGGGGCTGGGGAGCAGTACTTC.

The chain recombines TRBV28 with TRBJ2-7, with D perhaps TRBD1 (5 bases). The V and J ends lost 3 bases and 2 bases respectively, with 8 bases between them. This CDR3 is 13 amino acids long. In germline, CDR1 is MDHEN, CDR2 SYDVKM. The DNA for the CDR3 is TGTGCCAGCAGTTTGCCAGGGACCTACGAGCAGTACTTC. This translates into CASSLPGTYEQYF.

This clone was seen just once. This rearrangement joins TRBV3-1 (or the pseudogene TRBV3-2) to TRBJ1-2, with 9 positions matching TRBD1. The CDR3 runs to 16 residues. Germline assignment: CDR1 LGHDT and CDR2 YNNKEL (reference sequence). V was clipped by 2 bases and J by 2 bases; unmatched bases: 6. CDR3 DNA sequence: TGTGCCAGCAGCCAACCGGGACAGGGTCGCAACTATGGCTACACCTTC. As protein: CASSQPGQGRNYGYTF.

The CDR3 nucleotides read TGCAGCGGCCTACAGGGCAGTCACACTGAAGCTTTCTTT. It translates to CSGLQGSHTEAFF. V is TRBV29-1 and J is TRBJ1-1, with a tentative D call TRBD1 (6 bases). Germline CDR1 and CDR2: SQVTM and ANQGSEA. CDR3 length: 13 residues. V dropped 7 bases and J dropped 3 bases, with 15 bases sitting between them.

J is TRBJ1-2 and V is TRBV30; tentatively, D is TRBD1 (6 bases). The CDR3 has 13 residues. V lost 1 base and J 7 bases, leaving 13 bases between the germline ends. The germline CDR1 and CDR2 sequences are GTSNPN and SVGIG (reference sequence). CDR3 in amino acids: CAWSGPTGFGYTF. CDR3 in DNA: TGTGCCTGGAGTGGTCCTACAGGGTTTGGCTACACCTTC.

CDR3 loop: CASSPTRSDEKLFF. The CDR3 DNA reads TGTGCCAGCTCACCTACGAGATCGGATGAAAAACTGTTTTTT. V usage is TRBV18 and J usage is TRBJ1-4; no clear D gene. The V end was cut by 3 bases, the J end by 6 bases, with 11 bases between. From germline, CDR1 is KGHSH and CDR2 LQKENI. There are 14 residues in the CDR3.